The 4 T cell receptor beta chains reported below all come from one sample, sequenced in a study of tumor-infiltrating lymphocytes in primary liver carcinoma. Taking about 18-31 mg of unsorted bulk tissue, the authors co-extracted RNA and DNA. From 450 to 550 ng total RNA, TCR beta cDNA was generated with a primer in the constant region. Slightly modified ARM-PCR with three nested multiplex PCR rounds yielded TCR beta libraries. TRBV1-TRBV30 forward primers paired with a C-beta reverse primer drove the first two PCR rounds, approximately 11 cycles each. Each CDR3 protein gets one entry after TCRdb re-called the multiplex PCR reads with MiXCR. The table shows fewer than 250,000 distinct CDR3 sequences, with approximately 86% occurring only once. Sequenced: tumor tissue from primary liver carcinoma. These receptors were obtained from a man in his forties with primary liver carcinoma and hepatitis B virus infection.

The chain couples TRBV11-2 to TRBJ2-7; D possibly corresponds to TRBD2 (6 bases). CDR1 is SGHAT, CDR2 FQNNGV, per germline. The CDR3 has 12 residues. The CDR3 DNA is TGTGCCAGCAGTTTAGCGGTCGGCGAGCAGTATGTC. Its protein product is CASSLAVGEQYV.

On this clonotype itself: The final CDR3 position lacks the conserved phenylalanine or tryptophan, pointing to a likely read error. CDR3 DNA sequence: TGTGCCAGCAGTTGGACACTGGTTTCACCCCTCCACACT. It encodes CASSWTLVSPLHT. The chain joins TRBV11-1 to TRBJ1-6; tentative D call: TRBD1 (5 bases). This CDR3 comprises 13 residues. Trimming removed 6 bases at V and 9 bases at J, with 12 bases between. CDR1 is SGHAT and CDR2 is FQDESV in the germline V gene (reference sequence).

As regards this clonotype: A read error may be the cause here, since a much bigger clone is one base away. No conserved phenylalanine or tryptophan is present at the end of the CDR3, so a read error is the likely explanation. This sequence joins TRBV30 and TRBJ1-5; no definite D call. The CDR3 consists of 13 residues. CDR1 is GTSNPN, CDR2 SVGIG, per germline (reference sequence). Trimming removed 6 bases from V and 3 bases from J, with 12 bases in between. CDR3 in amino acids: CACASAANQPQHY. The CDR3 coding sequence is TGTGCCTGTGCGTCCGCAGCCAATCAGCCCCAGCATTAT.

Concerning this clonotype: Just one base apart from a much larger clone, this may be a read error. Because the CDR3 is missing its conserved closing phenylalanine or tryptophan, this is likely a read error. The J gene is TRBJ2-7, the V gene TRBV28; either TRBD1 or TRBD2 may fit D (7 bases each). V lost 3 bases and J lost 2, with 11 bases in between. The CDR3 contains 14 residues. The germline V gene encodes CDR1 MDHEN and CDR2 SYDVKM. The CDR3 bases are TGTGCCAGCAGTTTCCCAGGGGGGGCCTACGAGCAGTACTCC. This codes for CASSFPGGAYEQYS.